This T cell receptor beta chain was retrieved from a study of lymphopenia after photon versus proton radiotherapy. Whole-study findings and limits: In patients who died, overall survival fell as post-nadir TCR diversity dropped more. Proton therapy kept repertoires fairly stable, unlike photons, which gained effector/memory cells. Better survival with proton therapy was suggested as possible, not demonstrated. Post-nadir diversity loss with photons came from oligoclonal expansion, particularly CD8+ Temra cells.

Sequencing used immunoSEQ multiplex PCR; TCRdb keeps in-frame clones, though not all of them. Of 25,000 to 35,000 clones in the sample, 89% are singletons; the top ten hold 5% to 8.5%. V was trimmed by 0 bases and J by 6 bases, leaving 16 bases between them. This CDR3 spans 16 amino acids. CDR1 is SGHVS and CDR2 is FNYEAQ in the germline V gene. To note about this clone: The target antigen is unknown.

The chain carries TRBV7-6 and TRBJ2-3; unclear D gene. The material was peripheral blood, obtained from a patient treated with proton-based radiotherapy. The receptor comes from a woman in her 70s with pancreatic cancer. Some clones in this sample may be carry-over from other donors' samples. CDR3 region: CASSLASGLLPDTQYF. The CDR3 DNA sequence: TGTGCCAGCAGCTTAGCGTCAGGCCTCCTTCCCGATACGCAGTATTTT. The whole variable domain, remainder taken from reference TRBV7-6 and TRBJ2-3, is GAGVSQSPRYKVTKRGQDVALRCDPISGHVSLYWYRQALGQGPEFLTYFNYEAQQDKSGLPNDRFSAERPEGSISTLTIQRTEQRDSAMYRCASSLASGLLPDTQYFGPGTRLTVL.